The entry below describes one TCR beta chain. The CD8 memory sample joined CD45RO+ cells and CCR7-negative CD45RA+ cells. Trimming cost V 2 bases and J 10 bases; bases outside gene matches: 4. The CDR3 spans 12 residues. Germline V CDR1 and CDR2: SGHTA, FQGNSA. The data stem from a study of shared clonotypes between healthy human individuals. Genomic DNA (from each subset) was split evenly across several immunoSEQ plates. Using immunoSEQ multiplex PCR, the repertoire was profiled, and TCRdb retains in-frame clones only, with some absent. The sample lists approximately 92,000 clones, about 70% occurring once.

Sequences were obtained from memory CD8+ T cells sorted from blood. Noted subset: CD45RO+ cells pooled with CCR7-negative TemRA cells. The chain has TRBV7-2 and TRBJ1-2; 7 bases align to TRBD1. The sequence derives from a man aged 30 to 39 in good health. CDR3 sequence: CASSLNRGDYTF. DNA for the CDR3: TGTGCCAGCAGCTTAAACAGGGGCGACTACACCTTC.